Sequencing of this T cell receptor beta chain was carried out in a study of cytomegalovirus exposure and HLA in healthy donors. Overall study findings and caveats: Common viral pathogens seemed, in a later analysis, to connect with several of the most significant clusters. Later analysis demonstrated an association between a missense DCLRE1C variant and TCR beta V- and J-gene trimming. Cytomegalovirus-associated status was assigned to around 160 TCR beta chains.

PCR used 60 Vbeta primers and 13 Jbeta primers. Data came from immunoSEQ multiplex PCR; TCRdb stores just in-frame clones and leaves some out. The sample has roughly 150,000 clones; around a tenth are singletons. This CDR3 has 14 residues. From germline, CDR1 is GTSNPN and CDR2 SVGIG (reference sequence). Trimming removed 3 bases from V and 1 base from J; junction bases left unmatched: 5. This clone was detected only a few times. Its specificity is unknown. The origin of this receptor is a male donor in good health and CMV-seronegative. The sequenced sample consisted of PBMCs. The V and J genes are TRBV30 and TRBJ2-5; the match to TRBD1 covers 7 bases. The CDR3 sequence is CAWSAGQAQETQYF. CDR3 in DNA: TGTGCCTGGAGCGCAGGACAGGCCCAAGAGACCCAGTACTTC.